These 25 T cell receptor beta chains originate from one sample sequenced in a study of T cell repertoires in cytomegalovirus infection. TCRdb itself ran the reads through MiXCR, one entry per CDR3 protein. Found here are 200,000 to 300,000 distinct CDR3 sequences, roughly 13% of them singletons; the top ten hold 8.5% to 9%. The material sequenced was PBMCs. Receptor source: a human donor in good health (CMV status not recorded). Some clones in this sample may be carry-over from other donors' samples.

The V and J genes are TRBV20-1 and TRBJ2-5; D is uncertain. Germline V gene sequence: CDR1 DFQATT, CDR2 SNEGSKA (reference sequence). The CDR3 is made up of 12 amino acids. V was shortened by 5 bases and J by 2 bases, with 9 bases between the two germline ends. The CDR3 loop is CSAFGSQETQYF. CDR3 nucleotide sequence: TGCAGTGCTTTTGGGTCTCAAGAGACCCAGTACTTC.

The J gene is TRBJ1-5, the V gene TRBV6-2 or TRBV6-3; 9 bases are a match to TRBD1. The germline gives CDR1 MNHEY, CDR2 SVGEGT. The CDR3 has 16 residues. J gave up 4 bases and V 4 bases, and 8 bases lay outside the gene matches. CDR3: CASSSGQGAFNQPQHF. Written as DNA, the CDR3 is TGTGCCAGCAGTTCGGGACAGGGCGCATTTAATCAGCCCCAGCATTTT.

A few counts support this clonotype. V and J are TRBV29-1 and TRBJ1-2; D ambiguous. The V and J ends lost 0 bases and 4 bases respectively, with 6 bases between them. The CDR3 length is 12 residues. CDR1 is SQVTM and CDR2 is ANQGSEA in the germline V gene. This CDR3 is CSVEDRIYGYTF. The CDR3 bases are TGCAGCGTTGAAGACAGGATCTATGGCTACACCTTC.

This chain links TRBV6-1 with TRBJ2-5, with TRBD2 as a possible D gene (6 bases). Germline values: CDR1 MNHNS, CDR2 SASEGT. The CDR3 is 13 residues long. The ends were cut back, 9 bases at V and 5 bases at J, with 16 bases in the middle. The DNA of the CDR3 is TGTGCCAGTGGGGGGTATCTACAGGAGACCCAGTACTTC. Its protein product is CASGGYLQETQYF.

The chain combines TRBV29-1 with TRBJ1-5, with D possibly being TRBD1 (5 bases). Trimming took 1 base from V and 7 from J, leaving 11 bases between them. Germline V CDR1 and CDR2: SQVTM, ANQGSEA. This CDR3 is 13 amino acids long. The CDR3 here is CSVEGGVGQPQHF. CDR3 nucleotide sequence: TGCAGCGTTGAAGGGGGGGTCGGGCAGCCCCAGCATTTT.

This clonotype was seen ten or more times. The V and J genes are TRBV12-3 or TRBV12-4 and TRBJ1-1; 7 nucleotides agree with TRBD1. With V trimmed by 6 bases and J by 6 bases, 7 bases remained unmatched. This CDR3 has 13 amino acids. The CDR3 reads CASSFDRVPEAFF. CDR3 coding DNA: TGTGCCAGCAGCTTCGACAGGGTTCCTGAAGCTTTCTTT.

This clonotype appeared many times. This rearrangement joins TRBV7-2 to TRBJ1-2; D gene uncertain. Germline-derived CDR1 and CDR2 are SGHTA and FQGNSA. The CDR3 totals 13 residues. V dropped 6 bases and J dropped 3 bases, with 11 bases sitting between them. CDR3: CASSSIQYYGYTF. The CDR3 DNA reads as TGTGCCAGCAGTTCCATACAGTACTATGGCTACACCTTC.

V and J are TRBV5-4 and TRBJ1-5, with D hard to call. Deletions cut 2 bases from V and 1 base from J, with 10 bases between. The CDR3 has 15 residues. Germline V lookup: CDR1 SGHNT, CDR2 YYREEE (reference sequence). CDR3 region: CASSFRRESNQPQHF. The CDR3, as DNA: TGTGCCAGCAGCTTTCGGAGGGAAAGCAATCAGCCCCAGCATTTT.

This clonotype was counted ten times or more. The chain is built from TRBV10-3 and TRBJ2-7; 9 nucleotides align to TRBD1. Per the germline V gene, CDR1 is ENHRY and CDR2 is SYGVKD. This CDR3 is built from 16 residues. V was clipped by 3 bases and J by 3 bases; unmatched bases: 9. The CDR3 nucleotides are TGTGCCATCAGTGACTCGCGGGACAGGGAAAGCTACGAGCAGTACTTC. Protein product: CAISDSRDRESYEQYF.

At least ten counts were recorded for this clonotype. In nucleotides, the CDR3 is TGTGCCAGCAGCTTAGGAACGGGAGTGTCAAATGAGCAGTTCTTC. Its protein is CASSLGTGVSNEQFF. The chain joins TRBV7-6 to TRBJ2-1; perhaps TRBD2 as D (6 bases). The CDR3 length is 15 residues. Germline loops: CDR1 SGHVS, CDR2 FNYEAQ. Trimming shortened V by 1 base and J by 7 bases, and 14 bases separated the two germline ends.

At least ten counts were recorded for this clonotype. This chain connects TRBV20-1 to TRBJ1-2; TRBD1 matches 8 bases. Trimming took 1 base from V and 1 from J; bases not matched to a gene: 2. The length of the CDR3 is 14 residues. CDR1 is DFQATT and CDR2 is SNEGSKA in the germline V gene (reference sequence). CDR3 nucleotide sequence: TGCAGTGCTAGAGGAGGACAGGGTAACTATGGCTACACCTTC. This codes for CSARGGQGNYGYTF.

This clonotype was detected only a few times. The rearrangement links TRBV28 to TRBJ2-1, with D perhaps matching TRBD1 (6 bases). V lost 1 base and J lost 0, with 10 bases in between. Germline V lookup: CDR1 MDHEN, CDR2 SYDVKM. The CDR3 runs to 16 residues. This CDR3 reads CASSLSRGFSYNEQFF. The CDR3 coding sequence is TGTGCCAGCAGTTTATCTAGGGGGTTCTCCTACAATGAGCAGTTCTTC.

The chain couples TRBV7-9 to TRBJ1-2; D perhaps matches TRBD1 (6 bases). Germline values: CDR1 SEHNR, CDR2 FQNEAQ (reference sequence). The CDR3 loop spans 14 amino acids. With 2 bases removed from V and 5 bases from J, the gap between germline ends came to 12 bases. The CDR3, as DNA: TGTGCCAGCAGCTTACCAGGGGATGGGTATGGCTACACCTTC. Protein product: CASSLPGDGYGYTF.

This clonotype has a count of ten or more. This chain links TRBV4-1 with TRBJ2-7; no definite D call. Germline V lookup: CDR1 MGHRA, CDR2 YSYEKL. The CDR3 contains 11 residues. Trimming left V 3 bases short and J 2 bases short, with 2 bases between. CDR3 sequence: CASSHAYEQYF. For the CDR3, the DNA is TGCGCCAGCAGCCATGCCTACGAGCAGTACTTC.

This clonotype was seen ten or more times. V is TRBV7-6 and J is TRBJ2-2; D unresolved. This CDR3 has 17 residues. Germline V gene sequence: CDR1 SGHVS, CDR2 FNYEAQ. V shed 2 bases and J shed 0 bases, with 13 bases lying between them. CDR3 coding DNA: TGTGCCAGCAGCTTATTCTTGGGCCCGACGAACACCGGGGAGCTGTTTTTT. This codes for CASSLFLGPTNTGELFF.

This clonotype was detected only a few times. This rearrangement joins TRBV14 to TRBJ2-1; possible D gene TRBD2, 5 bases. Germline V gene data show CDR1 as SGHDN and CDR2 as FVKESK. The CDR3 runs 13 residues. V was clipped by 1 base and J by 13 bases, with 14 bases between them. This CDR3 is CASSQGNGGHQFF. DNA of the CDR3: TGTGCCAGCAGCCAAGGTAACGGAGGTCATCAGTTCTTC.

The genes are TRBV19 and TRBJ2-7; either TRBD1 or TRBD2 may fit D (5 bases each). The V end lost 3 bases, the J end lost 2 bases, and 8 bases lay between the germline ends. The CDR3 extends over 13 amino acids. Germline-derived CDR1 and CDR2 are LNHDA and SQIVND (reference sequence). The CDR3 coding sequence is TGTGCCAGTAGTATGTGGGGACCCTACGAGCAGTACTTC. Amino acids: CASSMWGPYEQYF.

This clonotype was seen at least ten times. The chain joins TRBV7-2 to TRBJ2-1; D remains unclear. The V end lost 4 bases, the J end lost 10 bases, and 11 bases lay between the germline ends. The CDR3 runs 12 residues. The germline V gene encodes CDR1 SGHTA and CDR2 FQGNSA. The CDR3 DNA reads as TGTGCCAGCAGCTCATCGAACTACGAGCAGTTCTTC. Amino acid sequence: CASSSSNYEQFF.

This clonotype was seen ten or more times. The CDR3 is CATGGTSGGYYEQYF. As DNA, the CDR3 is TGTGCCACCGGGGGTACTAGCGGGGGCTACTACGAGCAGTACTTC. The chain couples TRBV10-3 to TRBJ2-7; 11 nucleotides agree with TRBD2. This CDR3 region has 15 residues. V shed 10 bases, J shed 3 bases, and the junction held 11 bases outside the gene matches. CDR1 and CDR2 (germline): ENHRY, SYGVKD.

A note on this clonotype: A much bigger clone sits one base away, suggesting this may be a read error. The chain combines TRBV28 with TRBJ1-5, with TRBD1 identical over 10 bases. Per germline, CDR1 MDHEN and CDR2 SYDVKM. This CDR3 comprises 18 residues. The J segment lost 2 bases and the V segment lost 2 bases, leaving 9 bases of the junction unmatched. CDR3 region: CASSLLGGQGGGNQPQHF. CDR3 nucleotides: TGTGCCAGCAGTTTACTCGGTGGACAGGGGGGTGGCAATCAGCCCCAGCATTTT.

In this sample, this clonotype turned up many times. CDR3 sequence: CASSLALDEKLFF. CDR3 DNA sequence: TGTGCCAGCAGCTTAGCGCTGGATGAAAAACTGTTTTTT. This sequence joins TRBV7-9 and TRBJ1-4; D is ambiguous. CDR3 length: 13 amino acids. V gave up 0 bases and J gave up 6 bases, with 5 bases separating them. Germline V CDR1 and CDR2: SEHNR, FQNEAQ (reference sequence). Using reference TRBV7-9 and TRBJ1-4 for the parts outside the CDR3, the full variable domain is DTGVSQNPRHKITKRGQNVTFRCDPISEHNRLYWYRQTLGQGPEFLTYFQNEAQLEKSRLLSDRFSAERPKGSFSTLEIQRTEQGDSAMYLCASSLALDEKLFFGSGTQLSVL.

The genes are TRBV4-1 and TRBJ2-3; TRBD2 might be the D (6 bases). CDR3 length equals 15 residues. Germline CDR1 reads MGHRA; CDR2 reads YSYEKL. Trimming pared 0 bases from V and 0 bases from J, leaving 7 bases between. The CDR3 sequence is CASSQDGGSTDTQYF. In DNA form, the CDR3 reads TGCGCCAGCAGCCAAGATGGGGGGAGCACAGATACGCAGTATTTT.

V is TRBV28 and J is TRBJ1-3; no clear D gene. V dropped 3 bases and J dropped 1 base, with 7 bases sitting between them. The CDR3 contains 14 residues. Germline-derived CDR1 and CDR2 are MDHEN and SYDVKM. CDR3 protein: CASSFQGSGNTIYF. CDR3 nucleotides: TGTGCCAGCAGTTTTCAAGGGTCTGGAAACACCATATATTTT.

This clonotype has only a few counts. The chain carries TRBV5-1 and TRBJ2-3, with 10 bases aligning to TRBD2. Germline V CDR1 and CDR2: SGHRS, YFSETQ. This CDR3 is 14 amino acids long. J was trimmed by 3 bases and V by 4 bases; bases with no gene match: 2. Here the CDR3 reads CASSRGLATDTQYF. CDR3 DNA sequence: TGCGCCAGCAGCCGGGGACTAGCGACAGATACGCAGTATTTT. The full variable domain, its missing parts supplied by reference TRBV5-1 and TRBJ2-3, is KAGVTQTPRYLIKTRGQQVTLSCSPISGHRSVSWYQQTPGQGLQFLFEYFSETQRNKGNFPGRFSGRQFSNSRSEMNVSTLELGDSALYLCASSRGLATDTQYFGPGTRLTVL.

The chain recombines TRBV5-1 with TRBJ1-2, with 7 positions matching TRBD1. V dropped 4 bases and J dropped 2; count of bases not matched to a gene: 8. The CDR3 spans 15 residues. Looked up from germline, CDR1 is SGHRS and CDR2 is YFSETQ. This CDR3 is CASSGGQPINYGYTF. CDR3 nucleotides: TGCGCCAGCAGCGGGGGACAGCCCATCAACTATGGCTACACCTTC.